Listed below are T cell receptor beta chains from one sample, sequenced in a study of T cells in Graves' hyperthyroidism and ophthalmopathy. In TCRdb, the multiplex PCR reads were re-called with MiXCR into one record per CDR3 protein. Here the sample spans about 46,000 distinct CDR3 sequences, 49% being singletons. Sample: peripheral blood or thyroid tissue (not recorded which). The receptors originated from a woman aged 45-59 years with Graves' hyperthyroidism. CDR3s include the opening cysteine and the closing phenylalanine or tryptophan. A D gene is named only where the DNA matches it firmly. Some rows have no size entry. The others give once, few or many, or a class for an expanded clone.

CDR3 protein: CASSLVGLYGYTF
clone size: NA
V gene: TRBV7-9
D gene: NA
J gene: TRBJ1-2

CDR3 protein: CASSRLAGPYEQYF
clone size: NA
V gene: TRBV7-2
D gene: TRBD2
J gene: TRBJ2-7

CDR3 protein: CASSIPRTGGTEAFF
clone size: many
V gene: TRBV19
D gene: TRBD1
J gene: TRBJ1-1

CDR3 protein: CASSASPTSASTDTQYF
clone size: many
V gene: TRBV9
D gene: NA
J gene: TRBJ2-3

CDR3 protein: CSARDRGRSGKTQYF
clone size: NA
V gene: TRBV20-1
D gene: NA
J gene: TRBJ2-5

CDR3 protein: CASSLGTTNYGYTF
clone size: NA
V gene: TRBV5-6
D gene: NA
J gene: TRBJ1-2

CDR3 protein: CASSLGLGDRVGYTF
clone size: many
V gene: TRBV14
D gene: TRBD1
J gene: TRBJ1-2

CDR3 protein: CATSRDLTGAHYEQYF
clone size: many
V gene: TRBV15
D gene: TRBD1
J gene: TRBJ2-7

CDR3 protein: CASSWGRGQYF
clone size: many
V gene: TRBV12-3/TRBV12-4
D gene: NA
J gene: TRBJ2-7

CDR3 protein: CASSPGPGNTDTQYF
clone size: NA
V gene: TRBV5-4
D gene: NA
J gene: TRBJ2-3

CDR3 protein: CASSLNGDNSPLHF
clone size: many
V gene: TRBV28
D gene: NA
J gene: TRBJ1-6

CDR3 protein: CSAILTRTSGRALVVETQYF
clone size: NA
V gene: TRBV20-1
D gene: TRBD2
J gene: TRBJ2-5

CDR3 protein: CASSSGFWQPQHF
clone size: NA
V gene: TRBV11-1
D gene: NA
J gene: TRBJ1-5

CDR3 protein: CASSFGNQETQYF
clone size: many
V gene: TRBV28
D gene: NA
J gene: TRBJ2-5

CDR3 protein: CASSPRGNTGELFF
clone size: few
V gene: TRBV7-9
D gene: NA
J gene: TRBJ2-2

CDR3 protein: CATSRDLATINEKLFF
clone size: NA
V gene: TRBV15
D gene: NA
J gene: TRBJ1-4

CDR3 protein: CASTNSYEQYF
clone size: NA
V gene: TRBV25-1
D gene: NA
J gene: TRBJ2-7

CDR3 protein: CSVEPGKEGYTF
clone size: NA
V gene: TRBV29-1
D gene: NA
J gene: TRBJ1-2

CDR3 protein: CASSLSSHGYTF
clone size: NA
V gene: TRBV7-2
D gene: NA
J gene: TRBJ1-2

CDR3 protein: CASSLQLAGVYEQYF
clone size: many
V gene: TRBV4-1
D gene: TRBD2
J gene: TRBJ2-7

CDR3 protein: CATSDPPRIADSGRATGELFF
clone size: many
V gene: TRBV24-1
D gene: TRBD2
J gene: TRBJ2-2

CDR3 protein: CASSRLAGGLYEQYF
clone size: NA
V gene: TRBV7-9
D gene: TRBD2
J gene: TRBJ2-7

CDR3 protein: CASSYGQGGRETQYF
clone size: NA
V gene: TRBV6-5
D gene: TRBD1
J gene: TRBJ2-5

CDR3 protein: CASSQGPDTEAFF
clone size: many
V gene: TRBV3-1
D gene: NA
J gene: TRBJ1-1

CDR3 protein: CASSYLAGRGTGELLF
clone size: NA
V gene: TRBV7-2
D gene: TRBD2
J gene: TRBJ2-2

CDR3 protein: CASSSPRDSGANVLTF
clone size: many
V gene: TRBV28
D gene: NA
J gene: TRBJ2-6

CDR3 protein: CASSSPGLAGVSPYEQYF
clone size: many
V gene: TRBV7-9
D gene: TRBD2
J gene: TRBJ2-7

CDR3 protein: CAIRAAGGEETQYF
clone size: NA
V gene: TRBV10-3
D gene: TRBD1
J gene: TRBJ2-5

CDR3 protein: CASSPWVRGRTGELFF
clone size: many
V gene: TRBV6-1
D gene: TRBD1
J gene: TRBJ2-2

CDR3 protein: CASSVGGAANTDTQYF
clone size: once
V gene: TRBV9
D gene: NA
J gene: TRBJ2-3

CDR3 protein: CASSLASFGLAQETQYF
clone size: many
V gene: TRBV7-9
D gene: TRBD2
J gene: TRBJ2-5

CDR3 protein: CASSLVSSGRAADTQYF
clone size: NA
V gene: TRBV11-2
D gene: TRBD2
J gene: TRBJ2-3

CDR3 protein: CASTGTGQNTEAFF
clone size: many
V gene: TRBV7-9
D gene: TRBD1
J gene: TRBJ1-1

CDR3 protein: CDHREETQYF
clone size: NA
V gene: TRBV6-2/TRBV6-3
D gene: NA
J gene: TRBJ2-5

CDR3 protein: CASSLTGQGGGGYTF
clone size: NA
V gene: TRBV7-2
D gene: TRBD1
J gene: TRBJ1-2

CDR3 protein: CASSIYLCSVIQGSYEQYF
clone size: NA
V gene: TRBV7-9
D gene: NA
J gene: TRBJ2-7

CDR3 protein: CASSTGQENTEAFF
clone size: many
V gene: TRBV4-1
D gene: TRBD1
J gene: TRBJ1-1

CDR3 protein: CASSFSLAGETQYF
clone size: many
V gene: TRBV11-2
D gene: TRBD2
J gene: TRBJ2-5

CDR3 protein: CASSFSGREGDTQYF
clone size: NA
V gene: TRBV7-9
D gene: TRBD2
J gene: TRBJ2-3

CDR3 protein: CASVDRENTEAFF
clone size: many
V gene: TRBV6-6
D gene: TRBD1
J gene: TRBJ1-1

CDR3 protein: CASTYRGQAPYGYTF
clone size: many
V gene: TRBV28
D gene: NA
J gene: TRBJ1-2

CDR3 protein: CSARDHRTSGIPPYEQYF
clone size: NA
V gene: TRBV20-1
D gene: TRBD2
J gene: TRBJ2-7

CDR3 protein: CSVEGSGYTF
clone size: many
V gene: TRBV29-1
D gene: NA
J gene: TRBJ1-2

CDR3 protein: CSVDLGTSGSETQYF
clone size: NA
V gene: TRBV29-1
D gene: TRBD2
J gene: TRBJ2-5

CDR3 protein: CASSPRDRGQFGNTIYF
clone size: NA
V gene: TRBV7-2
D gene: TRBD1
J gene: TRBJ1-3

CDR3 protein: CASKQGLGLGHSPLHF
clone size: few
V gene: TRBV28
D gene: NA
J gene: TRBJ1-6